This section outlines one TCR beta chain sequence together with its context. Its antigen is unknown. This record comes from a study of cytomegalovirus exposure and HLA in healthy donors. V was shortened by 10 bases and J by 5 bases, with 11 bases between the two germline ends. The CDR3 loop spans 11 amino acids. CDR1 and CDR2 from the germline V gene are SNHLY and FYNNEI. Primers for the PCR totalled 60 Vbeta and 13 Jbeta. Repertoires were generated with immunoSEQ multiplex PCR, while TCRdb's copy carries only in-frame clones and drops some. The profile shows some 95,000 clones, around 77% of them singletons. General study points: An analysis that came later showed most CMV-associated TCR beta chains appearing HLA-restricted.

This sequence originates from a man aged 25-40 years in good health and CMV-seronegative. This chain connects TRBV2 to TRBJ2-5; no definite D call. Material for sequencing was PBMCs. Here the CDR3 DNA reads TGTGCCACATCTTTGGAGGAGACCCAGTACTTC. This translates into CATSLEETQYF.